These 21 T cell receptor beta chains were all obtained from the same sample, sequenced in a study of T cells in Graves' hyperthyroidism and ophthalmopathy. The TCR beta CDR3 regions underwent amplification using RNA transcripts as the source. The TCR CDR3 first-round RT-PCR relied on the HTBI primer set. TCRdb reprocessed the multiplex PCR reads with MiXCR, giving one entry per CDR3 protein. The sample lists more than 300,000 distinct CDR3 sequences, approximately 17% occurring once. Source material: blood. Receptors were obtained from a man between 18 and 29 years old with Graves' ophthalmopathy.

The J gene is TRBJ1-1, the V gene TRBV18; 7 nucleotides agree with TRBD1. Losses at the gene ends were 3 bases for V and 5 bases for J; bases not matched to a gene: 6. Germline lookup yields CDR1 KGHSH and CDR2 LQKENI. CDR3 length: 14 residues. The chain's CDR3 is CASSPVAGGTEAFF. The CDR3 region has the DNA TGTGCCAGCTCACCCGTGGCAGGGGGGACTGAAGCTTTCTTT. Full variable domain (missing parts from reference TRBV18 and TRBJ1-1): NAGVMQNPRHLVRRRGQEARLRCSPMKGHSHVYWYRQLPEEGLKFMVYLQKENIIDESGMPKERFSAEFPKEGPSILRIQQVVRGDSAAYFCASSPVAGGTEAFFGQGTRLTVV.

The J gene is TRBJ2-1, the V gene TRBV5-1; either TRBD1 or TRBD2 may supply D (5 bases each). Per germline, CDR1 SGHRS and CDR2 YFSETQ. The CDR3 consists of 17 residues. V was clipped by 4 bases and J by 6 bases, with 23 bases between them. CDR3 sequence: CASSRSGPSGSGNEQFF. The CDR3 DNA is TGCGCCAGCAGCCGATCCGGGCCCTCAGGGAGCGGCAATGAGCAGTTCTTC.

The rearrangement joins TRBV6-5 to TRBJ2-7; D gene uncertain. With 0 bases removed from V and 5 bases from J, the gap between germline ends came to 8 bases. The CDR3 is made up of 13 amino acids. From germline, CDR1 is MNHEY and CDR2 SVGAGI. The CDR3 protein is CASSYSESNEQYF. Written as DNA, the CDR3 is TGTGCCAGCAGTTACTCGGAGTCAAACGAGCAGTACTTC.

This clonotype was found a few times. The genes are TRBV14 and TRBJ2-6, with 7 bases fitting TRBD1. This CDR3 is built from 18 residues. The junction had 11 bases not matched to a gene; V was cut back by 5 bases and J by 1 base. Germline V CDR1 and CDR2: SGHDN, FVKESK. The CDR3 sequence is CASSFETGSPSGANVLTF. In nucleotides, the CDR3 is TGTGCCAGCAGCTTCGAGACAGGGAGCCCTTCTGGGGCCAACGTCCTGACTTTC.

This clonotype was counted many times. Here the CDR3 DNA reads TGTGCCAGCAGAATCGACCAAGGCGAGCAGTACTTC. Translation gives CASRIDQGEQYF. The chain uses TRBV2 and TRBJ2-7; D gene unclear. The V end was cut by 6 bases, the J end by 6 bases, with 12 bases between. Germline-derived CDR1 and CDR2 are SNHLY and FYNNEI. CDR3 length: 12 residues.

V gene TRBV19 combines with J gene TRBJ1-5; no reliable D call. Germline-derived CDR1 and CDR2 are LNHDA and SQIVND (reference sequence). The CDR3 extends over 15 amino acids. With 0 bases removed from V and 4 bases from J, the gap between germline ends came to 10 bases. CDR3 nucleotides: TGTGCCAGTAGTATAGATCTATCCGGGAATCAGCCCCAGCATTTT. This sequence encodes CASSIDLSGNQPQHF.

The gene calls are TRBV10-1 and TRBJ1-1, with unresolved D. CDR1 is WNHNN and CDR2 is SYGVQD in the germline V gene (reference sequence). Trimming took 0 bases from V and 2 from J, leaving 13 bases between them. The CDR3 is 16 residues long. The CDR3 nucleotides read TGCGCCAGCAGTGAGTCGGAGACACGGACTAACACTGAAGCTTTCTTT. Amino acid sequence: CASSESETRTNTEAFF.

This clonotype has a handful of counts. The rearrangement uses TRBV9 and TRBJ1-2; 7 nucleotides line up with TRBD1. The length of the CDR3 is 13 residues. The junction had 7 bases not matched to a gene; V was cut back by 4 bases and J by 7 bases. The germline V gene encodes CDR1 SGDLS and CDR2 YYNGEE. The CDR3 nucleotides are TGTGCCAGCAGCTTTACAGGGGAAGCTGGCTACACCTTC. Protein product: CASSFTGEAGYTF.

The chain joins TRBV4-1 to TRBJ1-5; D unclear. Between the trimmed V and J ends, which lost 1 base and 5 bases, there was a span of 6 bases. Germline V gene lookup returns CDR1 MGHRA and CDR2 YSYEKL. The CDR3 is 13 amino acids. The DNA for the CDR3 is TGCGCCAGCAGCCAAGCTGGGGATCAGCCCCAGCATTTT. Translated, it gives CASSQAGDQPQHF.

This clonotype was counted many times. This chain uses TRBV3-1 with TRBJ2-1, with 9 bases aligning to TRBD1. The germline CDR1 and CDR2 sequences are LGHDT and YNNKEL (reference sequence). Losses at the gene ends were 1 base for V and 6 bases for J; bases not matched to a gene: 13. The CDR3 is 18 amino acids. CDR3 nucleotide sequence: TGTGCCAGCAGCCAAGGTCGTTTCAGGGACAGGGAAGGCAATGAGCAGTTCTTC. Residues: CASSQGRFRDREGNEQFF.

Remarks on this clonotype: This may arise from a read error, as a much more abundant clone is one base away. J is TRBJ2-5 and V is TRBV2, with D possibly being TRBD1 or TRBD2 (5 bases each). Germline loops: CDR1 SNHLY, CDR2 FYNNEI. V lost 11 bases and J 4 bases, leaving 14 bases between the germline ends. The CDR3 contains 12 residues. In DNA, the CDR3 is TGTGCCGGCCTCAGGGACGGAGAGACCCAGTACTTC. It translates to CAGLRDGETQYF.

Many counts were recorded for this clonotype. The gene calls are TRBV20-1 and TRBJ2-7, with D perhaps TRBD1 (6 bases). V was pared by 6 bases and J by 0 bases, with 12 bases between. This CDR3 spans 13 amino acids. Germline CDR1 is DFQATT and CDR2 is SNEGSKA (reference sequence). The CDR3 protein is CSALGDNSYEQYF. The DNA for the CDR3 is TGCAGTGCCCTGGGGGACAACTCCTACGAGCAGTACTTC.

This clonotype was observed many times. The chain links TRBV2 to TRBJ1-5, with TRBD1 as a possible D gene (6 bases). V lost 3 bases, J lost 8 bases, and 14 bases lay in between. Germline values: CDR1 SNHLY, CDR2 FYNNEI. This CDR3 contains 14 residues. The DNA of the CDR3 is TGTGCCAGCAGTGATGGCGGGGGCGCCAAGCCCCAGCATTTT. As protein: CASSDGGGAKPQHF.

This clonotype was picked up many times. The CDR3 sequence is CASSLALAGNTEAFF. Here the CDR3 DNA reads TGTGCCAGCAGCTTAGCGCTGGCAGGCAACACTGAAGCTTTCTTT. The rearrangement links TRBV7-6 to TRBJ1-1, with D unclear. V was clipped by 0 bases and J by 2 bases, with 10 bases between them. The CDR3 length is 15 residues. The germline gives CDR1 SGHVS, CDR2 FNYEAQ.

This clonotype has ten or more counts. The chain has TRBV7-3 and TRBJ1-6; D uncertain. The V end lost 5 bases, the J end lost 9 bases, and 11 bases lay between the germline ends. This CDR3 has 13 amino acids. CDR1 is SGHTA and CDR2 is FQGTGA in the germline V gene. DNA of the CDR3: TGTGCCAGCAGCCCCGCGGCGGGTTCACCCCTCCACTTT. Protein sequence: CASSPAAGSPLHF. The entire variable domain, with the rest obtained from reference TRBV7-3 and TRBJ1-6, is as follows: GAGVSQTPSNKVTEKGKYVELRCDPISGHTALYWYRQSLGQGPEFLIYFQGTGAADDSGLPNDRFFAVRPEGSVSTLKIQRTERGDSAVYLCASSPAAGSPLHFGNGTRLTVT.

V usage is TRBV6-5 and J usage is TRBJ1-4, with D possibly being TRBD1 (5 bases). Germline CDR1 MNHEY, CDR2 SVGAGI. The ends were cut back, 0 bases at V and 7 bases at J, with 15 bases in the middle. The length of the CDR3 is 16 residues. The DNA of the CDR3 is TGTGCCAGCAGTTACTCGGTTCCCGGGGGTAGTGAAAAACTGTTTTTT. It specifies CASSYSVPGGSEKLFF.

The chain recombines TRBV27 with TRBJ2-3, with D possibly TRBD1 on 5 matching bases. The V gene lost 4 bases and the J gene lost 0 bases, with 11 bases spanning the gap. The CDR3 spans 15 residues. Germline V lookup: CDR1 MNHEY, CDR2 SMNVEV (reference sequence). The CDR3: CASSSKQDSTDTQYF. The CDR3 nucleotides are TGTGCCAGCAGTTCCAAACAGGATAGCACAGATACGCAGTATTTT.

This clonotype has at least ten counts. V and J are TRBV12-3 or TRBV12-4 and TRBJ1-2; tentative D call: TRBD1 (6 bases). Trimming took 1 base from V and 6 from J, leaving 9 bases between them. The CDR3 spans 13 residues. CDR3 residues: CASSLGQGNGYTF. In DNA, the CDR3 is TGTGCCAGCAGTTTAGGGCAGGGGAATGGCTACACCTTC.

This clonotype turned up a few times. The genes are TRBV3-1 and TRBJ2-2; 8 nucleotides agree with TRBD2. V lost 1 base and J lost 5; bases outside the gene matches: 15. Germline lookup yields CDR1 LGHDT and CDR2 YNNKEL (reference sequence). CDR3 size: 19 residues. CDR3 region: CASSQVESGLAGLTGELFF. CDR3 sequence (DNA): TGTGCCAGCAGCCAAGTGGAGTCGGGGTTAGCGGGGTTAACCGGGGAGCTGTTTTTT.

Concerning this clonotype itself: This clone may be a read error of a much larger clone one base away. V usage is TRBV28 and J usage is TRBJ1-1; D perhaps matches TRBD1 (5 bases). Germline V gene sequence: CDR1 MDHEN, CDR2 SYDVKM. V was trimmed by 8 bases and J by 2 bases, leaving 15 bases between them. CDR3 length: 14 amino acids. CDR3: CASGLAGINTEAFF. The CDR3 region has the DNA TGTGCCAGCGGGTTGGCAGGGATCAACACTGAAGCTTTCTTT.

This clonotype was seen more than once but under ten times. The CDR3 is CASRNRGGNTIYF. CDR3 DNA sequence: TGTGCCAGCAGGAACAGGGGGGGAAACACCATATATTTT. V usage is TRBV27 and J usage is TRBJ1-3; TRBD1 aligns across 8 bases. The CDR3 is 13 amino acids. Germline assignment: CDR1 MNHEY and CDR2 SMNVEV (reference sequence). V was clipped by 6 bases and J by 4 bases; unmatched bases: 2.